This T cell receptor (beta chain) was sequenced during a study of blood T cells in healthy people across ages. The authors ran a second PCR of 7 to 11 cycles using a sample-barcoded 5' primer and a J-beta primer mix. Using its own MiXCR run on the 5' RACE reads, TCRdb lists one record per CDR3 protein. This table holds 540,000 or so distinct CDR3 sequences, roughly 43% found once. This clonotype was picked up a small number of times. Germline CDR1 and CDR2: LGHDT and YNNKEL (reference sequence). This CDR3 is 16 amino acids long. Trimming removed 6 bases from V and 9 bases from J; junction bases left unmatched: 14.

The chain joins TRBV3-1 to TRBJ2-1; 10 nucleotides match TRBD2. The source material was blood. This TCR derives from an elderly man in good health. CDR3 DNA: TGTGCCAGCAGTCAACTTAGCGGGGGGCGTAGGATTGAGCAGTTCTTC. This codes for CASSQLSGGRRIEQFF.